Given below is one T cell receptor beta chain in context. Its matching antigen is unknown. At cycle 4 day 1, cycle 7 day 1, and baseline, blood was sampled. The record originates from a study of OX40 agonist ivuxolimab in advanced cancers. Study results and caveats: Among the lowest peripheral clonal expansion occurred in 0.1-3.0 mg/kg partial responders. Expanded clones belonging to CD8+ T cells outnumbered, on average, those of CD4+.

Germline V lookup: CDR1 MNHEY, CDR2 SMNVEV (reference sequence). CDR3 length: 12 residues. Between the trimmed V and J ends, which lost 3 bases and 9 bases, there was a span of 6 bases. Repertoires were generated with immunoSEQ multiplex PCR, while TCRdb's copy carries only in-frame clones and drops some. The sample lists approximately 64,000 clones; around four fifths were seen once. This TCR was recovered from an adult with an advanced solid tumor such as melanoma, head and neck, liver or kidney cancer. The chain carries TRBV27 and TRBJ1-6; D not resolved. The sample consisted of CD4+ or CD8+ T cells sorted from blood, taken in a trial of the OX40 agonist ivuxolimab. The CDR3 sequence: CASSFTTSPLHF. The CDR3 DNA sequence: TGTGCCAGCAGTTTTACAACTTCACCCCTCCACTTT.